This T cell receptor (beta chain) was captured by sequencing in a study of cytomegalovirus exposure and HLA in healthy donors. Study findings and constraints: Under in vitro conditions, a few CMV-associated chains were confirmed as specific for CMV antigens. After further analysis at a later stage, roughly 16,000 TCR beta sequences were associated with HLA alleles at 0.05 false discovery rate. The authors enumerated roughly 180 TCR beta chains as linked to cytomegalovirus.

Comments on this clone: Its specificity is not known.

Healthy bone marrow donors supplied every sample. The primer mix had 60 Vbeta and 13 Jbeta primers. TCRdb keeps only in-frame clones here, not all; method: immunoSEQ multiplex PCR. This table has over 100,000 clones, 80% appearing once. This receptor was obtained from a man between 25 and 39 years old in good health and CMV-seronegative. The sample comprised PBMCs.

CDR3 sequence (DNA): TGTGCCAGCAGTTACTCGCCCGGGAAGCTTAGCGAGCAGTACTTC. Encoded protein: CASSYSPGKLSEQYF. The J gene is TRBJ2-7, the V gene TRBV6-5; maybe TRBD2 (5 bases). The germline V gene encodes CDR1 MNHEY and CDR2 SVGAGI. CDR3 size: 15 residues. Trimming cost V 0 bases and J 6 bases, with 15 bases left between them.